Reported below is one T cell receptor (beta chain). The data were taken from a study of blood T cell repertoires in COVID-19. About the research overall: The United States, Italy and Spain supplied acute and convalescent COVID-19 samples.

Per the original methods: From reference gene primer amplification, estimates of nucleated cell counts were derived. Only in-frame clones appear in the TCRdb table, and some are missing; sequencing was by immunoSEQ multiplex PCR. The V and J calls and clone size come from that table; D and trimming were worked out from the DNA. Seen here are approximately 110,000 clones, about 94% observed once, and the top ten hold around 2.1%. During active infection, Seattle patients enrolled and were then monitored through disease. Germline values: CDR1 LGHDT, CDR2 YNNKEL (reference sequence). Between the trimmed V and J ends, which lost 0 bases and 4 bases, there was a span of 15 bases. The CDR3 length is 16 residues.

The rearrangement joins TRBV3-1 (or the pseudogene TRBV3-2) to TRBJ2-5; tentative D call: TRBD2 (5 bases). Input material: peripheral blood. This clonotype originated in a man over 45 with COVID-19, enrolled during active disease. The CDR3 here is CASSQERGSGGETQYF. The CDR3 bases are TGTGCCAGCAGCCAAGAGCGAGGGAGTGGTGGAGAGACCCAGTACTTC.